The subject of this entry is one T cell receptor (beta chain). This clonotype was observed at least ten times. The clone's antigen remains unknown. The record has no base qualities; no much larger clone is one base away. The sample originates from a study of early T cells in non-severe SARS-CoV-2 infection (dated by TCRdb to the early 2020s). The study in broad terms: TCR sequencing used bulk RNA from unsorted whole blood, so alpha and beta chains could not be paired. General findings and caveats noted by the study authors: VDJdb matching was skewed toward anti-spike CD8 responses and likely underestimated virus-specific expansions, missing private and CD4 specificities.

Receptor libraries were prepared by 5' RACE. Reads for this sample came from a NextSeq 500. Unique molecular identifiers were attached to individual cDNA molecules in the TCR library protocol so that sequencing error and PCR bias could be corrected. TCR alpha and beta chains were both sequenced, and the abundances of alpha and beta sequences in each sample were closely correlated with each other. The source study handled its data this way. V gene, J gene and CDR3 annotation of TCR sequences was performed with Decombinator V4. Expanded TCRs were defined as changing significantly between any two time points under a Poisson model with p below 0.0001. Abundances of TCRs were expressed as counts per million after normalisation to the total number of TCRs sequenced in each sample. MAIT TCRs were defined by TRAV1-2 paired with TRAJ12, TRAJ20 or TRAJ33, and iNKT TCRs by TRAV10 paired with TRAJ18. VDJdb, accessed 1 November 2021, was searched for CMV, EBV and SARS-CoV-2 annotated TCRs, excluding TCRs annotated for multiple antigens. TCRdb itself trimmed the public reads at Q25 with fastp, ran MiXCR and retained productive beta chains. For every CDR3 protein sequence, its rows merge into one entry that carries the most common genes and DNA. TCRdb assigned the V and J calls; the authors' analysis was not used. This sample has tens of thousands of distinct CDR3 sequences in its table, and less than 15% of those were observed once. Roughly 8.3% of the sample belongs to the ten largest clones.

The study was a case-control design nested within a healthcare worker cohort in London, UK, with weekly nasopharyngeal swab PCR tests and blood sampling. Healthcare workers were recruited during the week of the UK lockdown, between 23 and 31 March 2020, and followed weekly for up to roughly 15 weeks. V ends up 2 bases short and J 5 bases short, with an unmatched junction base count of 8. Reading from cysteine to phenylalanine, the CDR3 counts 16 amino acids. The entry retains the CDR3 DNA only, 48 bases that are in frame from base 1. Per the germline V gene, SGHTA is the CDR1 and FQGNSA is the CDR2.

The sequenced sample consisted of whole blood. The chain employs TRBV7-2 and TRBJ2-2, with 7 bases aligning to TRBD2. This TCR was sampled from an adult who was a healthcare worker with PCR-confirmed SARS-CoV-2 infection or an uninfected control (not recorded which). The DNA sequence is given as TGTGCCAGCAGCTTATTTTTGGGAGGGCGGACCGGGGAGCTGTTTTTT. The translation is CASSLFLGGRTGELFF.